This T cell receptor (beta chain) appears in the sequencing data of a study of T cells in Graves' hyperthyroidism and ophthalmopathy. Study results and caveats: Most clonotypes that expanded in the thyroid above 0.001 also showed up in blood.

Graves' hyperthyroidism was deemed stable given no ophthalmopathy progression within 18 months. The hyperthyroidism patients had all been newly diagnosed, and their disease duration was under 2 months. Their ages ranged from 18 to 65 years. Diagnosis rested on symptoms, serum thyroxine and TRAb, thyroid ultrasound, and orbital computed tomography. With respect to this clonotype: Its specificity is not known.

Germline-derived CDR1 and CDR2 are SNHLY and FYNNEI. Trimming left V 6 bases short and J 6 bases short, with 10 bases between. CDR3 size: 12 residues. RNA transcripts served as the template for amplifying TCR beta CDR3 regions. TCR CDR3 underwent first-round RT-PCR with the HTBI primer set. TCRdb re-called the multiplex PCR reads with MiXCR, one entry per CDR3 protein. The sample shows almost 600,000 distinct CDR3 sequences, just over 45% of them seen only once. The origin of this receptor is a young woman with Graves' hyperthyroidism. The sequencing sample was made of peripheral blood or thyroid tissue (not recorded which). The chain links TRBV2 to TRBJ2-3, with D possibly called TRBD1 or TRBD2 (5 bases each). CDR3 DNA: TGTGCCAGCAGGGGGACCAGGGATACGCAGTATTTT. Its protein is CASRGTRDTQYF.